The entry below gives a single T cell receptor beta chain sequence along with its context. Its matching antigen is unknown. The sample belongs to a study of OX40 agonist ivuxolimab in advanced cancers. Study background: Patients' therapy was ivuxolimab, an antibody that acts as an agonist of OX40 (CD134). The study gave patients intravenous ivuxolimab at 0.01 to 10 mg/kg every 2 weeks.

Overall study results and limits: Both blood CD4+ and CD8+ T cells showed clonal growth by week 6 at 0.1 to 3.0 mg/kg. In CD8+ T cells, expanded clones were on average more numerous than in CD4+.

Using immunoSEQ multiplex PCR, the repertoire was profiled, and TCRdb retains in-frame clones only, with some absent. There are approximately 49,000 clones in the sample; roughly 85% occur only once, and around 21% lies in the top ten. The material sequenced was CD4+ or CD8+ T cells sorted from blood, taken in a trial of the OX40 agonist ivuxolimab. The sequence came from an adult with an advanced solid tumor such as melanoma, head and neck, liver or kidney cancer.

CDR3 sequence (DNA): TGTGCCAGCAAGTTTGACAGGGAGAACGAGCAGTACTTC. Amino acids: CASKFDRENEQYF. V gene TRBV6-6 combines with J gene TRBJ2-7; 7 positions agree with TRBD1. Germline V CDR1 and CDR2: MNHNY, SVGAGI (reference sequence). V lost 7 bases, J lost 5 bases, and 8 bases stayed unmatched. The CDR3 is 13 residues long.